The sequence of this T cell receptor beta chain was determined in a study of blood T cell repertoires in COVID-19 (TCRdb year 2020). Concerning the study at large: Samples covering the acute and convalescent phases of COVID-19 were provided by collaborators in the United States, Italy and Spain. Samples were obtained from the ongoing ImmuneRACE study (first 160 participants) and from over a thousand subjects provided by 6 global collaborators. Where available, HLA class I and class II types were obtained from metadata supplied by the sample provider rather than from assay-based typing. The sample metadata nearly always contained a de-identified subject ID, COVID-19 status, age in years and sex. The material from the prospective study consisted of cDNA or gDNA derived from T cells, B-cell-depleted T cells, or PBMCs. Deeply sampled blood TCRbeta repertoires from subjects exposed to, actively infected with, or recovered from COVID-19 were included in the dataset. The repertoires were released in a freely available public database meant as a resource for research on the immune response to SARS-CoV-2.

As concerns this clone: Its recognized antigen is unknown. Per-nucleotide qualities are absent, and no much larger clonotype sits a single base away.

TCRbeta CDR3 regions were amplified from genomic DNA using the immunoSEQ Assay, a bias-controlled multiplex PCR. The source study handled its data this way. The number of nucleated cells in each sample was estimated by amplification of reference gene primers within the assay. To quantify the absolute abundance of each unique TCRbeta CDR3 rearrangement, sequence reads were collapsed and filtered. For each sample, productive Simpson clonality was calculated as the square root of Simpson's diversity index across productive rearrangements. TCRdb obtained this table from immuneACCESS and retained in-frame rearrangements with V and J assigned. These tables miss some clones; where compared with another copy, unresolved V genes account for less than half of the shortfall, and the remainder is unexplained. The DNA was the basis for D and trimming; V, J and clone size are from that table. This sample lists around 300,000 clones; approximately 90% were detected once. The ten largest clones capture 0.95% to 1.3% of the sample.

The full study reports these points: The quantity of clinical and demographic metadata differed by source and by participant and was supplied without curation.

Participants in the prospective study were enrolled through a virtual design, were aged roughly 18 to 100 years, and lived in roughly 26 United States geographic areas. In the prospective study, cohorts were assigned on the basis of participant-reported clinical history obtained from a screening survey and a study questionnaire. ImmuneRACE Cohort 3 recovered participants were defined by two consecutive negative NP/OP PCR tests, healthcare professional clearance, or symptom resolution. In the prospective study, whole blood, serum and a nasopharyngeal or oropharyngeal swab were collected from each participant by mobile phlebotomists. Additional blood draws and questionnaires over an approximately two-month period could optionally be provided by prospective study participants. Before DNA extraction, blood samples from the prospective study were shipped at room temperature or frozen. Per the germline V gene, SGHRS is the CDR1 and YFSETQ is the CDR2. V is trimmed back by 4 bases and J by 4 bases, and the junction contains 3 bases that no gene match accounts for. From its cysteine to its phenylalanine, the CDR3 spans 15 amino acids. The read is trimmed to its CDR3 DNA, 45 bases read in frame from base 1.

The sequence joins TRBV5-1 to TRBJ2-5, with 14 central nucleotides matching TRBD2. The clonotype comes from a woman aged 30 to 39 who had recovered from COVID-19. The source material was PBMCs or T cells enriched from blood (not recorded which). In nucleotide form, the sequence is TGCGCCAGCAGCACCGGGACTAGCGGGGGAGAGACCCAGTACTTC. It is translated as CASSTGTSGGETQYF.